The entry below gives a single T cell receptor beta chain sequence along with its context. What it recognizes is unknown. The sample is drawn from a study of T cell responses to AZD1222 COVID-19 vaccine. Study results and limitations: Samples come after the peak T cell response, not at day 14. Spike-specific TCR repertoires showed rising breadth and depth after two AZD1222 doses. Nearly half of spike-specific TCRs reportedly target unmutated variant regions.

The protocol was immunoSEQ multiplex PCR, while the TCRdb copy is restricted to in-frame clones and leaves out a portion. The sample has around 130,000 clones, about 88% seen once; the top ten hold about 3%. Whether given at about 4 or about 12 weeks, second doses were pooled. The CDR3 consists of 15 residues. The V and J ends lost 6 bases and 1 base respectively, with 15 bases between them. CDR1 and CDR2 from the germline V gene are MNHEY and SMNVEV (reference sequence). The chain is built from TRBV27 and TRBJ1-1; D gene uncertain. The receptor was derived from an adult who received the AZD1222 COVID-19 vaccine. This specimen consisted of peripheral blood, obtained 28 days after the second AZD1222 dose. The chain's CDR3 is CASSKRAGSNTEAFF. CDR3 in DNA: TGTGCCAGCAGCAAGAGGGCGGGGTCGAACACTGAAGCTTTCTTT.